The 5 T cell receptor beta chains reported below all come from one sample, sequenced in a study of cytomegalovirus exposure and HLA in healthy donors. The PCR used 60 Vbeta and 13 Jbeta primers. The data were produced by immunoSEQ multiplex PCR, yet TCRdb's version contains in-frame clones alone and is incomplete. The sample holds some 200,000 clones, about four fifths seen once. Sequenced material: PBMCs. The receptors originated from a young woman in good health and CMV-seronegative.

The chain joins TRBV27 to TRBJ2-1, with D perhaps matching TRBD2 (5 bases). Trimming cost V 6 bases and J 5 bases, with 14 bases left between them. Looked up from germline, CDR1 is MNHEY and CDR2 is SMNVEV (reference sequence). This CDR3 spans 14 amino acids. The CDR3 nucleotides are TGTGCCAGCAGGCCCCTTGGGAGAAACAATGAGCAGTTCTTC. Protein sequence: CASRPLGRNNEQFF.

There are a few counts of this clone. This chain uses TRBV5-6 with TRBJ1-4, with 10 bases lining up with TRBD1. The CDR3 is 13 residues long. Losses at the gene ends were 4 bases for V and 8 bases for J; bases not matched to a gene: 2. Germline V lookup: CDR1 SGHDT, CDR2 YYEEEE. CDR3: CASSRTGGEKLFF. DNA for the CDR3: TGTGCCAGCAGCCGGACAGGGGGAGAAAAACTGTTTTTT. The full variable domain, in which reference TRBV5-6 and TRBJ1-4 provide the parts outside the CDR3, is DAGVTQSPTHLIKTRGQQVTLRCSPKSGHDTVSWYQQALGQGPQFIFQYYEEEERQRGNFPDRFSGHQFPNYSSELNVNALLLGDSALYLCASSRTGGEKLFFGSGTQLSVL.

CDR3 sequence: CASRLQGGNTEAFF. The CDR3 DNA is TGTGCCAGCAGATTACAGGGAGGGAACACTGAAGCTTTCTTT. V is TRBV7-9 and J is TRBJ1-1, with D possibly being TRBD1 (6 bases). This CDR3 has 14 amino acids. The ends were cut back, 6 bases at V and 1 base at J, with 12 bases in the middle. From germline, CDR1 is SEHNR and CDR2 FQNEAQ (reference sequence).

This clone was observed a few times. This chain uses TRBV27 with TRBJ2-3; 12 bases are a match to TRBD1. The germline gives CDR1 MNHEY, CDR2 SMNVEV (reference sequence). V shed 8 bases, J shed 2 bases, and the junction held 5 bases outside the gene matches. This CDR3 has 15 amino acids. DNA of the CDR3: TGTGCCAGCGGGGACAGGGGGCTTCACACAGATACGCAGTATTTT. It specifies CASGDRGLHTDTQYF.

V gene TRBV5-6 combines with J gene TRBJ1-4, with 8 bases matching TRBD1. From germline, CDR1 is SGHDT and CDR2 YYEEEE. Germline trimming cut 2 bases from V and 4 bases from J; bases unmatched to any gene: 16. The CDR3 loop spans 19 amino acids. CDR3 protein: CASSFRIAGTGGNNEKLFF. CDR3 DNA: TGTGCCAGCAGCTTCCGAATCGCTGGGACAGGAGGGAATAATGAAAAACTGTTTTTT. Looking up the rest from reference TRBV5-6 and TRBJ1-4 gives the full variable domain: DAGVTQSPTHLIKTRGQQVTLRCSPKSGHDTVSWYQQALGQGPQFIFQYYEEEERQRGNFPDRFSGHQFPNYSSELNVNALLLGDSALYLCASSFRIAGTGGNNEKLFFGSGTQLSVL.